This T cell receptor (beta chain) was identified during a study of persistence of HIV-infected CD4 T cells. On this clone itself: Its antigen remains unidentified.

Sequencing used immunoSEQ version 4 in survey mode. Sequencing used immunoSEQ multiplex PCR; TCRdb keeps in-frame clones, though not all of them. The table has 18,000 or so clones, about 80% seen once; the top ten hold roughly 7%. Stimulation used around 9.1 ug/mL lysate from CMV-infected fibroblasts. Sorting of responding CD4+ T cells relied on upregulated CD40 ligand together with CD69. CD8+ T cells were removed from PBMCs prior to stimulation. Study outcomes and limitations: TCRbeta richness was lower in CMV- and Gag-responding cells than in anti-CD3/anti-CD28-responding cells.

This receptor was taken from an adult man with HIV who was CMV-seropositive. The specimen comprised CD4+ T cells sorted from PBMCs after roughly 18-hour stimulation, sampled from a patient who received antiretroviral therapy.

DNA for the CDR3: TGTGCCAGCAGCTCCCACAAGATGAACACTGAAGCTTTCTTT. It yields the protein CASSSHKMNTEAFF. The V and J genes are TRBV7-9 and TRBJ1-1; D not resolved. Germline CDR1 and CDR2: SEHNR and FQNEAQ (reference sequence). Between the trimmed V and J ends, which lost 4 bases and 0 bases, there was a span of 9 bases. The CDR3 is made up of 14 amino acids.